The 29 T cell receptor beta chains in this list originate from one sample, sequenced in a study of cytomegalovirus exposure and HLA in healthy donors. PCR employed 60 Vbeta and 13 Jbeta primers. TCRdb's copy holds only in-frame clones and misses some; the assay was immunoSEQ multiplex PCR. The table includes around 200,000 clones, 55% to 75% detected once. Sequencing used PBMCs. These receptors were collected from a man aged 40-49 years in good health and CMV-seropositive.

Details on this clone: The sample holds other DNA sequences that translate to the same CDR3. The DNA for the CDR3 is TGCGCCAGCAGCCCACGGGGAGGGGGCTATGGCTACACCTTC. It is translated as CASSPRGGGYGYTF. V and J are TRBV5-1 and TRBJ1-2; D is possibly TRBD1 (6 bases). Trimming shortened V by 4 bases and J by 4 bases, and 14 bases separated the two germline ends. This CDR3 contains 14 residues. Germline CDR1 SGHRS, CDR2 YFSETQ.

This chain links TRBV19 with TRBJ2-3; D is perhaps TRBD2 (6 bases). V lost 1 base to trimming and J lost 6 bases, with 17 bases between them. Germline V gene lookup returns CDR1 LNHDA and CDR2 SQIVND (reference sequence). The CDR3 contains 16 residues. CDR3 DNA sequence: TGTGCCAGTAGTATAGGAGGTAGCGGAAGGGTCGATACGCAGTATTTT. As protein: CASSIGGSGRVDTQYF.

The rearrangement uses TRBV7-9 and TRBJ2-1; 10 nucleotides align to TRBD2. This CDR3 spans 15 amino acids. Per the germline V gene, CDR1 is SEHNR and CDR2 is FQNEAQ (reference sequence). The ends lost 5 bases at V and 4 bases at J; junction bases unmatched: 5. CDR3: CASSPTLAGYNEQFF. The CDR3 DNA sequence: TGTGCCAGCAGCCCGACACTAGCGGGGTACAATGAGCAGTTCTTC.

In DNA, the CDR3 is TGCGCCAGCAGCCAATACTCCGGGACAGGGGTCTACAATGAGCAGTTCTTC. It yields the protein CASSQYSGTGVYNEQFF. J is TRBJ2-1 and V is TRBV4-1, with TRBD1 matching over 10 bases. Per the germline V gene, CDR1 is MGHRA and CDR2 is YSYEKL. J was trimmed by 3 bases and V by 2 bases; bases with no gene match: 7. The CDR3 length is 17 residues.

The CDR3 region has the DNA TGCGCCAGCAGCTTGGGGACAGGGGGTTATGGCTACACCTTC. Its protein product is CASSLGTGGYGYTF. The chain couples TRBV5-1 to TRBJ1-2; 10 nucleotides match TRBD1. The CDR3 spans 14 residues. CDR1 SGHRS and CDR2 YFSETQ come from the germline V gene. With 0 bases clipped from V and 5 bases from J, the junction kept 1 base outside the gene matches.

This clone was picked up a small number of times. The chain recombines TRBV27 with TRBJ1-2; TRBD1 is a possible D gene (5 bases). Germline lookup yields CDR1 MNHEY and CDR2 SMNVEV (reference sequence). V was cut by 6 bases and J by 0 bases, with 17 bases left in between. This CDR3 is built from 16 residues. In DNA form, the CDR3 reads TGTGCCAGCAGCCCTTATGGGGGGGTGGCTAACTATGGCTACACCTTC. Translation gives CASSPYGGVANYGYTF.

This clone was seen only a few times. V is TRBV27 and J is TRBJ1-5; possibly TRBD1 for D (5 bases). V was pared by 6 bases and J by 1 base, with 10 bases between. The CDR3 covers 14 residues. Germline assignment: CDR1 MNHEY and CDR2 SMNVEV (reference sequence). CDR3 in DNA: TGTGCCAGCAGCCTTAGGGGCAGCAATCAGCCCCAGCATTTT. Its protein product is CASSLRGSNQPQHF.

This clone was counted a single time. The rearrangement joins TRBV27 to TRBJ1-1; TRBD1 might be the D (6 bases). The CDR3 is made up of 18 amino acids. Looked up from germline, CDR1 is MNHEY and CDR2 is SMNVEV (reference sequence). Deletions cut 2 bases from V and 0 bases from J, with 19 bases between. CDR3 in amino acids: CASSLIAGTPVMNTEAFF. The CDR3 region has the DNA TGTGCCAGCAGTTTAATAGCGGGGACACCAGTCATGAACACTGAAGCTTTCTTT.

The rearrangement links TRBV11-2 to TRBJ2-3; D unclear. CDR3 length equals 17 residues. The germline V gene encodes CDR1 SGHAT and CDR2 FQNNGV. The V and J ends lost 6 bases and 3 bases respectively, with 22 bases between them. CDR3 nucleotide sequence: TGTGCCAGCAGTTATCTCACCCTTCCTACTATTACAGATACGCAGTATTTT. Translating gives CASSYLTLPTITDTQYF.

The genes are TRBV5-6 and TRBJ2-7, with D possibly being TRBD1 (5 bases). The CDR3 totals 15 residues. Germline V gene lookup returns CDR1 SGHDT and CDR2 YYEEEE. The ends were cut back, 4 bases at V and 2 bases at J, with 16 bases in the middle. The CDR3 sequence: CASSLRAGLPYEQYF. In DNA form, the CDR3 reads TGTGCCAGCAGCCTCCGGGCAGGGCTTCCCTACGAGCAGTACTTC.

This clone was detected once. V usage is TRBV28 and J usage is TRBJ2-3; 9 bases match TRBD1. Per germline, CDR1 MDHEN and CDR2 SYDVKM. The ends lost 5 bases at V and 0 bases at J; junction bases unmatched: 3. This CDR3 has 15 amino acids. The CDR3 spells CASSQQGASTDTQYF. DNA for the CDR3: TGTGCCAGCAGTCAACAGGGGGCGAGCACAGATACGCAGTATTTT.

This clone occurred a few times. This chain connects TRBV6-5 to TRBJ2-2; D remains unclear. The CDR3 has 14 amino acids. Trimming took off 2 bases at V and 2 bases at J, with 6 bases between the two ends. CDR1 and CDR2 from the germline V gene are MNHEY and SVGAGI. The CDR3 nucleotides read TGTGCCAGCAGTTACAACACCAACACCGGGGAGCTGTTTTTT. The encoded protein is CASSYNTNTGELFF.

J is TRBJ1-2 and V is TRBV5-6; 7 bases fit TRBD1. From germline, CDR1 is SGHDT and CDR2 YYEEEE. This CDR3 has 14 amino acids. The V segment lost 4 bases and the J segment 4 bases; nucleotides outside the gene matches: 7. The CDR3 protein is CASSAIGGSYGYTF. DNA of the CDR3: TGTGCCAGCAGCGCAATAGGGGGCAGCTATGGCTACACCTTC.

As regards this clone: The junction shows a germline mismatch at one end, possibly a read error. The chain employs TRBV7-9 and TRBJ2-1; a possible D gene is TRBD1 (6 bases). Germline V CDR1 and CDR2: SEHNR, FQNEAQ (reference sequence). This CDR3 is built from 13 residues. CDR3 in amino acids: CSSSLGRGYEQFF. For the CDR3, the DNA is TGTTCCAGCAGCTTAGGCAGGGGATATGAGCAGTTCTTC.

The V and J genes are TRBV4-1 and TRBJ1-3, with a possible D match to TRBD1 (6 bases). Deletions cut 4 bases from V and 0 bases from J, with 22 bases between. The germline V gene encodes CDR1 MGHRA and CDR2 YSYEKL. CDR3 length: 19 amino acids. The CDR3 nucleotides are TGCGCCAGCAGCCCGGGTTTGGTTGGGGGCCGGATCTCTGGAAACACCATATATTTT. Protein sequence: CASSPGLVGGRISGNTIYF.

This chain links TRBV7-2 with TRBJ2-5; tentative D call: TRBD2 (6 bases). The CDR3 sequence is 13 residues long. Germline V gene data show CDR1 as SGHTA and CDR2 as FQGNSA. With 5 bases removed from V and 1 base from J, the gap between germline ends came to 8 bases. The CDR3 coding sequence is TGTGCCAGCAGCCCCGGGAGCCAAGAGACCCAGTACTTC. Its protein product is CASSPGSQETQYF.

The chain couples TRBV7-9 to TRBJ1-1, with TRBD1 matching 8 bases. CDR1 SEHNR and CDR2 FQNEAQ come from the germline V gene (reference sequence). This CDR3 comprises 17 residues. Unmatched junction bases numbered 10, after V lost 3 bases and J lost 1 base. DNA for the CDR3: TGTGCCAGCAGCTTTCAGACAGGGGATCGGGGGAACACTGAAGCTTTCTTT. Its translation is CASSFQTGDRGNTEAFF.

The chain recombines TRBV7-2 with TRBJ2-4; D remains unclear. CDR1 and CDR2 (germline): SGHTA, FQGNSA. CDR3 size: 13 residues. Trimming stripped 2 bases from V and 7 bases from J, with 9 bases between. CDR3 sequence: CASSLLNRNIQYF. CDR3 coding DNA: TGTGCCAGCAGCTTATTAAATCGGAACATTCAGTACTTC.

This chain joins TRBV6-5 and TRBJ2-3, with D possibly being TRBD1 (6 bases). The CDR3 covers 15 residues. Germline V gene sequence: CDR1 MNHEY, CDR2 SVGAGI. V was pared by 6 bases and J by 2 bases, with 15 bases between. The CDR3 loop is CASSPRGSPTDTQYF. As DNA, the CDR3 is TGTGCCAGCAGCCCAAGGGGGTCCCCCACAGATACGCAGTATTTT.

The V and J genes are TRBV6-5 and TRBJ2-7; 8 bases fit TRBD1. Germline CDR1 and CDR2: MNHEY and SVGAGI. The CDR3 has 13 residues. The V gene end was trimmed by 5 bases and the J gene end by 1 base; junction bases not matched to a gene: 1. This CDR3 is CASSGQGSYEQYF. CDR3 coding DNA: TGTGCCAGCAGTGGACAGGGTTCCTACGAGCAGTACTTC.

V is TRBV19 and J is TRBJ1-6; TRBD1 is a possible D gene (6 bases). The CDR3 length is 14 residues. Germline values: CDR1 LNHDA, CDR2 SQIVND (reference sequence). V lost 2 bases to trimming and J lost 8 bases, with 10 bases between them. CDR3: CASSIRGGDSPLHF. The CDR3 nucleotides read TGTGCCAGTAGTATAAGAGGGGGGGATTCACCCCTCCACTTT.

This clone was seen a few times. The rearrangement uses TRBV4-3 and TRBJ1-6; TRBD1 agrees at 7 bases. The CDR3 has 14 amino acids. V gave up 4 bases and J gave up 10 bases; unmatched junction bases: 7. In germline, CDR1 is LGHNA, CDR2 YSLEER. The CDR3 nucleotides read TGCGCCAGCAGCCCACAGGGGTCGGGATCACCCCTCCACTTT. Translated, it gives CASSPQGSGSPLHF.

The CDR3 is CASSPTAQETQYF. The CDR3 DNA follows: TGCGCCAGCAGCCCAACAGCACAAGAGACCCAGTACTTC. The chain is built from TRBV4-1 and TRBJ2-5, with D unresolved. Germline V gene data show CDR1 as MGHRA and CDR2 as YSYEKL. Trimming shortened V by 4 bases and J by 2 bases, and 8 bases separated the two germline ends. The CDR3 has 13 amino acids.

CDR3 amino acids: CASSYRQGGTYNEQFF. CDR3 bases: TGCGCCAGCAGCTACCGACAGGGGGGGACCTACAATGAGCAGTTCTTC. The rearrangement links TRBV4-1 to TRBJ2-1, with TRBD1 matching 9 bases. This CDR3 spans 16 amino acids. The V and J ends lost 5 bases and 2 bases, in that order; junction bases with no gene match: 7. In germline, CDR1 is MGHRA, CDR2 YSYEKL.

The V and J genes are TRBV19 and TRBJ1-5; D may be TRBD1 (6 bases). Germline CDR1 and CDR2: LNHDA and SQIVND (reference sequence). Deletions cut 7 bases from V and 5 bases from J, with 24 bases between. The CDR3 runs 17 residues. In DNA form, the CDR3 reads TGTGCCAGTAACGGATTCCGGGACACCGGAGGCTATCAGCCCCAGCATTTT. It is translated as CASNGFRDTGGYQPQHF.

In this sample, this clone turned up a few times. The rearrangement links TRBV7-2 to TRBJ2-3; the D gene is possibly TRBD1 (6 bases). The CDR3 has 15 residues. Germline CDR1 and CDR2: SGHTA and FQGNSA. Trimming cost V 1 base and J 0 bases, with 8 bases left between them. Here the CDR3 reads CASSLGRGSTDTQYF. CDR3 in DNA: TGTGCCAGCAGCTTAGGCAGGGGCAGCACAGATACGCAGTATTTT. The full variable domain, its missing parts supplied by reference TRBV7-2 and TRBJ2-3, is GAGVSQSPSNKVTEKGKDVELRCDPISGHTALYWYRQSLGQGLEFLIYFQGNSAPDKSGLPSDRFSAERTGGSVSTLTIQRTQQEDSAVYLCASSLGRGSTDTQYFGPGTRLTVL.

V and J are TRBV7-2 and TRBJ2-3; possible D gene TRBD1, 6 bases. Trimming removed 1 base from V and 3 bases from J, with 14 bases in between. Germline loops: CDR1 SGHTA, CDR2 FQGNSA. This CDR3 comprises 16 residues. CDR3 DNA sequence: TGTGCCAGCAGCTTAGGTGCCAGGGGAAGAACAGATACGCAGTATTTT. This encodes CASSLGARGRTDTQYF.

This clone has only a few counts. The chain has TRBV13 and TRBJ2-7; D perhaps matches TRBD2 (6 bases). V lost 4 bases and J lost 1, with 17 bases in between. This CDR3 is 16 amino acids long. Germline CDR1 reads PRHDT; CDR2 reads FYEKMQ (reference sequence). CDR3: CASSSYRPGVSYEQYF. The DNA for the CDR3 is TGTGCCAGCAGCTCCTACAGGCCGGGAGTTTCCTACGAGCAGTACTTC.

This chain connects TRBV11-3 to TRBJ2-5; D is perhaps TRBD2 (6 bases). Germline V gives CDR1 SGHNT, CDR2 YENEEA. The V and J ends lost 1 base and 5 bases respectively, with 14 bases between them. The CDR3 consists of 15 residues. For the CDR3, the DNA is TGTGCCAGCAGCTTAGGCCGTGCGGGGCAGGAGACCCAGTACTTC. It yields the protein CASSLGRAGQETQYF.